What follows are 27 T cell receptor beta chains derived from one specimen sequenced in a study of technical replicates of blood from several donors (dated by TCRdb to about 2017). Library method: the immunoSEQ multiplex PCR assay. In TCRdb, the immuneACCESS table is reduced to in-frame sequences with V and J assigned. These tables do not hold every clone; where another copy was compared, an unresolved V gene accounts for under half, and the others remain unexplained. In all, the sample holds about 89,000 clones, and over 90% of those were seen once. Of the sample, more than 0.2% falls within the top ten clones. Sequencing was done on a sample of T cells isolated from PBMCs. These receptors were taken from a human donor in good health.

Of note for this clone: This sample includes further DNA sequences coding for the same CDR3. The CDR3 region is CASSRGTDTQYF. Here the CDR3 DNA reads TGTGCCAGCAGCCGGGGCACAGATACGCAGTATTTT. This chain uses TRBV6-5 with TRBJ2-3; D gene ambiguous. The length of the CDR3 is 12 residues. Per germline, CDR1 MNHEY and CDR2 SVGAGI. Trimming removed 6 bases from V and 1 base from J, with 5 bases in between.

The chain employs TRBV6-6 and TRBJ1-4, with 8 bases identical to TRBD1. The CDR3 is made up of 15 amino acids. V lost 5 bases and J lost 7; bases outside the gene matches: 9. Germline CDR1 is MNHNY and CDR2 is SVGAGI (reference sequence). This CDR3 is CASSPSGTGFEKLFF. CDR3 nucleotide sequence: TGTGCCAGCAGTCCCTCCGGGACAGGTTTTGAAAAACTGTTTTTT.

The chain is built from TRBV6-1 and TRBJ1-1, with D perhaps matching TRBD1 (6 bases). The CDR3 is 14 residues long. Germline V gene lookup returns CDR1 MNHNS and CDR2 SASEGT. Trimming took 7 bases from V and 5 from J, leaving 17 bases between them. The CDR3 is CASKDWTVFTEAFF. CDR3 sequence (DNA): TGTGCCAGCAAAGATTGGACAGTTTTTACTGAAGCTTTCTTT.

V usage is TRBV10-3 and J usage is TRBJ1-2, with 7 positions matching TRBD1. Germline V CDR1 and CDR2: ENHRY, SYGVKD. With 7 bases clipped from V and 6 bases from J, the junction kept 5 bases outside the gene matches. This CDR3 has 12 amino acids. DNA of the CDR3: TGTGCCATCAACGACAGGGAAGATGGCTACACCTTC. Its protein is CAINDREDGYTF.

V gene TRBV6-5 combines with J gene TRBJ1-1; 7 bases line up with TRBD1. From germline, CDR1 is MNHEY and CDR2 SVGAGI. The J segment lost 7 bases and the V segment lost 2 bases, leaving 10 bases of the junction unmatched. The CDR3 contains 15 residues. CDR3 sequence (DNA): TGTGCCAGCAGTTACAGCGGGTCGACAGGGCTTGAAGCTTTCTTT. This codes for CASSYSGSTGLEAFF.

The rearrangement joins TRBV5-4 to TRBJ2-3, with 12 bases that match TRBD2. Germline-derived CDR1 and CDR2 are SGHNT and YYREEE (reference sequence). The CDR3 has 14 residues. J lost 14 bases, V lost 4 bases, and 11 bases had no gene match. This chain's CDR3 is CASSDGLAGPGWYF. The CDR3 region has the DNA TGTGCCAGCAGCGATGGACTAGCGGGGCCCGGATGGTATTTT.

The chain employs TRBV19 and TRBJ1-5; no clear D. The CDR3 is 14 amino acids. Germline V gene sequence: CDR1 LNHDA, CDR2 SQIVND (reference sequence). The V end lost 1 base, the J end lost 5 bases, and 9 bases lay between the germline ends. The CDR3 here is CASSIVSVYQPQHF. CDR3 in DNA: TGTGCCAGTAGTATAGTGTCAGTATATCAGCCCCAGCATTTT.

The genes are TRBV5-6 and TRBJ2-5; the D gene is possibly TRBD1 (6 bases). The V end lost 3 bases, the J end lost 4 bases, and 7 bases lay between the germline ends. This CDR3 spans 12 amino acids. Looked up from germline, CDR1 is SGHDT and CDR2 is YYEEEE. The CDR3 nucleotides read TGTGCCAGCAGCTGGGGGCTAGAGACCCAGTACTTC. As protein: CASSWGLETQYF.

V and J are TRBV7-9 and TRBJ1-4, with D perhaps matching TRBD1 (6 bases). The germline CDR1 and CDR2 sequences are SEHNR and FQNEAQ (reference sequence). The CDR3 length is 18 residues. Deletions cut 6 bases from V and 0 bases from J, with 20 bases between. The DNA of the CDR3 is TGTGCCAGCAGACCTACTGTGGGGGCCATGGCAACTAATGAAAAACTGTTTTTT. It codes for CASRPTVGAMATNEKLFF.

This clone has just one count. The gene calls are TRBV27 and TRBJ2-7; 8 nucleotides line up with TRBD2. Germline V gives CDR1 MNHEY, CDR2 SMNVEV (reference sequence). The CDR3 is made up of 14 amino acids. Trimming cost V 7 bases and J 4 bases; bases outside gene matches: 9. Here the CDR3 DNA reads TGTGCCAGCAAGGTCCAGCGGGAGCGATACGAGCAGTACTTC. Protein product: CASKVQRERYEQYF.

The chain employs TRBV11-3 and TRBJ2-1, with TRBD2 matching over 9 bases. V shed 3 bases and J 5 bases; nucleotides not matched to a gene: 11. Germline CDR1 SGHNT, CDR2 YENEEA. The CDR3 contains 17 residues. The CDR3 reads CASSFQRGATPNNEQFF. CDR3 bases: TGTGCCAGCAGCTTCCAGCGGGGGGCTACCCCCAACAATGAGCAGTTCTTC.

The DNA of the CDR3 is TGCGCCAGCAGCCAAGGGGACAGGGCGCACATTCAGTACTTC. Amino acids: CASSQGDRAHIQYF. V gene TRBV4-1 combines with J gene TRBJ2-4, with 9 bases identical to TRBD1. Germline values: CDR1 MGHRA, CDR2 YSYEKL. The J segment lost 8 bases and the V segment lost 1 base, leaving 3 bases of the junction unmatched. This CDR3 is 14 amino acids long.

V gene TRBV4-1 combines with J gene TRBJ2-7; D is unresolved. Germline V gives CDR1 MGHRA, CDR2 YSYEKL. V was pared by 0 bases and J by 3 bases, with 12 bases between. The CDR3 is 15 residues long. CDR3 nucleotides: TGCGCCAGCAGCCAAGATGCCCAACTTCTCTACGAGCAGTACTTC. It is translated as CASSQDAQLLYEQYF.

The rearrangement links TRBV11-3 to TRBJ2-2; 7 bases fit TRBD1. The V gene's germline CDR1 is SGHNT and CDR2 YENEEA. This CDR3 has 16 residues. With 3 bases clipped from V and 1 base from J, the junction kept 5 bases outside the gene matches. This CDR3 is CASSLRSGGNTGELFF. The CDR3 DNA reads as TGTGCCAGCAGCTTGCGGTCAGGGGGGAACACCGGGGAGCTGTTTTTT. Using reference TRBV11-3 and TRBJ2-2 for the parts outside the CDR3, the full variable domain is EAGVVQSPRYKIIEKKQPVAFWCNPISGHNTLYWYLQNLGQGPELLIRYENEEAVDDSQLPKDRFSAERLKGVDSTLKIQPAELGDSAVYLCASSLRSGGNTGELFFGEGSRLTVL.

The V and J genes are TRBV21-1 and TRBJ1-6; TRBD1 was called by the table and not checked on the DNA. TRBV21-1 is a recognized pseudogene. There are 17 residues in the CDR3. The CDR3 nucleotides read TGTGCCAGCAGCAAAGGCCACAGGTTTCTTCGAGAGTCACCCCTCCACTTT. Amino acid sequence: CASSKGHRFLRESPLHF.

The genes are TRBV6-1 and TRBJ2-2; possibly TRBD2 for D (6 bases). Germline V gene lookup returns CDR1 MNHNS and CDR2 SASEGT. V lost 3 bases and J lost 4, with 12 bases in between. The CDR3 runs to 15 residues. The chain's CDR3 is CASSEQGGLTGELFF. The CDR3, as DNA: TGTGCCAGCAGTGAGCAGGGAGGACTCACCGGGGAGCTGTTTTTT.

V and J are TRBV2 and TRBJ1-2; a weak D match, TRBD1 (5 bases). CDR3 size: 14 residues. Trimming shortened V by 1 base and J by 1 base, and 7 bases separated the two germline ends. Germline loops: CDR1 SNHLY, CDR2 FYNNEI. CDR3 residues: CASSEGGGNYGYTF. The CDR3 DNA sequence: TGTGCCAGCAGTGAAGGGGGGGGTAACTATGGCTACACCTTC.

This sequence joins TRBV15 and TRBJ1-1, with a tentative D call TRBD1 (5 bases). This CDR3 contains 15 residues. Germline V gives CDR1 LNHNV, CDR2 YYDKDF (reference sequence). V lost 1 base and J 5 bases, leaving 14 bases between the germline ends. The CDR3 bases are TGTGCCACCAGCAGAGTCCGGGGGTGGAGGACTGAAGCTTTCTTT. This codes for CATSRVRGWRTEAFF. Variable domain in full (rest from reference TRBV15 and TRBJ1-1): DAMVIQNPRYQVTQFGKPVTLSCSQTLNHNVMYWYQQKSSQAPKLLFHYYDKDFNNEADTPDNFQSRRPNTSFCFLDIRSPGLGDTAMYLCATSRVRGWRTEAFFGQGTRLTVV.

The genes are TRBV5-1 and TRBJ2-1, with TRBD2 matching over 11 bases. The germline V gene has CDR1 SGHRS and CDR2 YFSETQ. V trimming: 4 bases; J trimming: 5 bases; junction bases outside the gene matches: 8. This CDR3 has 16 amino acids. CDR3 in DNA: TGCGCCAGCAGCACCCTTAGCGGGGGGGCCAACAATGAGCAGTTCTTC. Its protein is CASSTLSGGANNEQFF.

This clone has just one count. The gene calls are TRBV5-4 and TRBJ2-1; 9 positions match TRBD1. The CDR3 runs 14 residues. After removal of 2 bases from V and 14 bases from J, the junction contained 11 bases not matched to a gene. The germline CDR1 and CDR2 sequences are SGHNT and YYREEE (reference sequence). The CDR3: CASSFRTGVPGEFF. CDR3 DNA: TGTGCCAGCAGCTTTAGGACAGGGGTCCCCGGAGAGTTCTTC.

The rearrangement uses TRBV2 and TRBJ1-1; unclear D gene. The V and J ends lost 9 bases and 5 bases respectively, with 16 bases between them. The CDR3 loop spans 13 amino acids. Per the germline V gene, CDR1 is SNHLY and CDR2 is FYNNEI. CDR3: CARDTPAETEAFF. The CDR3 DNA sequence: TGTGCCAGGGATACCCCGGCGGAGACTGAAGCTTTCTTT.

The chain combines TRBV19 with TRBJ2-5; maybe TRBD1 (5 bases). Looked up from germline, CDR1 is LNHDA and CDR2 is SQIVND (reference sequence). Trimming shortened V by 2 bases and J by 4 bases, and 8 bases separated the two germline ends. CDR3 length: 13 amino acids. CDR3 nucleotides: TGTGCCAGTAGTATACGGCAGGGAGAGACCCAGTACTTC. This translates into CASSIRQGETQYF.

The CDR3, as DNA: TGTGCCAGCAGCAAAGAGTGTTTAGCACCCTACGAGCAGTACTTC. This gives the protein CASSKECLAPYEQYF. This chain uses TRBV21-1 with TRBJ2-7; TRBD2 is the table's D call and was not checked against the DNA. TRBV21-1 counts as a pseudogene. This CDR3 has 15 residues.

The chain couples TRBV12-5 to TRBJ2-7; possible D gene TRBD1, 6 bases. Per the germline V gene, CDR1 is LGHNT and CDR2 is FRNRAP. V lost 3 bases, J lost 1 base, and 28 bases lay in between. The CDR3 runs 20 residues. The CDR3 nucleotides are TGTGCTAGTGGTTTTTACGCCCAAGGACAGATACCAGGATTATCCTACGAGCAGTACTTC. Protein sequence: CASGFYAQGQIPGLSYEQYF.

This clone was seen once. The chain links TRBV30 to TRBJ2-1; the D is unclear. V lost 3 bases and J 5 bases, leaving 5 bases between the germline ends. CDR1 GTSNPN and CDR2 SVGIG come from the germline V gene (reference sequence). The CDR3 runs to 11 residues. CDR3 nucleotides: TGTGCCTGGAGCGTTAACAATGAGCAGTTCTTC. The encoded protein is CAWSVNNEQFF.

This sequence joins TRBV2 and TRBJ1-2, with 11 bases identical to TRBD1. From germline, CDR1 is SNHLY and CDR2 FYNNEI. The CDR3 spans 16 residues. Losses at the gene ends were 6 bases for V and 5 bases for J; bases not matched to a gene: 11. CDR3 in DNA: TGTGCCAGCAGGCGTGAAGGACAGGGGGCGGGGTATGGCTACACCTTC. It yields the protein CASRREGQGAGYGYTF. Complete variable domain (other parts from reference TRBV2 and TRBJ1-2): EPEVTQTPSHQVTQMGQEVILRCVPISNHLYFYWYRQILGQKVEFLVSFYNNEISEKSEIFDDQFSVERPDGSNFTLKIRSTKLEDSAMYFCASRREGQGAGYGYTFGSGTRLTVV.

This chain links TRBV27 with TRBJ2-5, with D tentatively TRBD2 (7 bases). Germline V CDR1 and CDR2: MNHEY, SMNVEV (reference sequence). V lost 7 bases and J lost 1, with 19 bases in between. This CDR3 is 16 amino acids long. CDR3 region: CASTVRGAGGQETQYF. CDR3 in DNA: TGTGCCAGCACCGTACGGGGGGCGGGCGGCCAAGAGACCCAGTACTTC.